Each of the 5 T cell receptor beta chains below was sequenced from the same sample in a study of OX40 agonist ivuxolimab in advanced cancers. Using immunoSEQ multiplex PCR, the repertoire was profiled, and TCRdb retains in-frame clones only, with some absent. The sample lists 45,000 to 50,000 clones; 89% were seen once. Sequencing was performed on CD4+ or CD8+ T cells sorted from blood, taken in a trial of the OX40 agonist ivuxolimab. All receptors derive from an adult with an advanced solid tumor such as melanoma, head and neck, liver or kidney cancer.

The chain has TRBV2 and TRBJ1-6, with 9 positions matching TRBD1. Germline CDR1 SNHLY, CDR2 FYNNEI. The CDR3 consists of 16 residues. The V segment lost 8 bases and the J segment 4 bases; nucleotides outside the gene matches: 9. CDR3 region: CASRTGDTEYNSPLHF. The CDR3, as DNA: TGTGCCAGCCGGACAGGGGACACGGAATATAATTCACCCCTCCACTTT.

V and J are TRBV6-5 and TRBJ2-2; D is ambiguous. The germline gives CDR1 MNHEY, CDR2 SVGAGI. The CDR3 is 14 amino acids. Trimming stripped 4 bases from V and 2 bases from J, with 8 bases between. The CDR3 spells CASSLSANTGELFF. CDR3 sequence (DNA): TGTGCCAGCAGTTTATCTGCCAACACCGGGGAGCTGTTTTTT.

The chain uses TRBV5-1 and TRBJ1-1; 9 bases are a match to TRBD1. The J segment lost 5 bases and the V segment lost 2 bases, leaving 7 bases of the junction unmatched. The CDR3 spans 15 residues. The germline gives CDR1 SGHRS, CDR2 YFSETQ. The CDR3 nucleotides read TGCGCCAGCAGCTTAACAGGGGGCGTGGGAACTGAAGCTTTCTTT. Amino acids: CASSLTGGVGTEAFF.

The CDR3, as DNA: TGTGCCAGCTACCCTACAGGTCGAATTTCTCCAGCCAGCTATGGCTACACCTTC. Translating gives CASYPTGRISPASYGYTF. This chain connects TRBV21-1 to TRBJ1-2; the listed D gene, TRBD1, was not tested against the DNA. TRBV21-1 is reported as a pseudogene. There are 18 residues in the CDR3.

The J gene is TRBJ1-5, the V gene TRBV10-3; 10 bases agree with TRBD1. The junction had 4 bases not matched to a gene; V was cut back by 10 bases and J by 4 bases. Germline values: CDR1 ENHRY, CDR2 SYGVKD. The CDR3 runs to 13 residues. This chain's CDR3 is CATWDRGNQPQHF. CDR3 nucleotides: TGTGCCACCTGGGACAGGGGAAATCAGCCCCAGCATTTT.